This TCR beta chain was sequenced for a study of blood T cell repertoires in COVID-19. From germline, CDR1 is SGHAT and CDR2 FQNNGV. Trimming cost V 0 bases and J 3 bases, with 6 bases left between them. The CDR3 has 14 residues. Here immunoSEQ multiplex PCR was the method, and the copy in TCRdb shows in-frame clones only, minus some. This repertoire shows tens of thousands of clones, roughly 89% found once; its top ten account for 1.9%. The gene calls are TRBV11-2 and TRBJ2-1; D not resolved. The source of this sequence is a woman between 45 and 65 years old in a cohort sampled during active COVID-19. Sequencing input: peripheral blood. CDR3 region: CASSLELLYNEQFF. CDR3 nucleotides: TGTGCCAGCAGCTTAGAACTACTCTACAATGAGCAGTTCTTC. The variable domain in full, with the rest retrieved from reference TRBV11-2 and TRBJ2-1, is EAGVAQSPRYKIIEKRQSVAFWCNPISGHATLYWYQQILGQGPKLLIQFQNNGVVDDSQLPKDRFSAERLKGVDSTLKIQPAKLEDSAVYLCASSLELLYNEQFFGPGTRLTVL.